The following is a T cell receptor beta chain sequence with its context. Its antigen is unidentified. This entry is derived from a study of shared clonotypes between healthy human individuals. Whole-study results and caveats: The study found about 5% of naive CD4 clonotypes shared across several donors. Incomplete sequencing of sorted subsets was indicated by rarefaction despite large depth.

Trimming cost V 6 bases and J 2 bases; bases outside gene matches: 6. CDR1 is MNHEY, CDR2 SMNVEV, per germline (reference sequence). The CDR3 contains 15 residues. 150 to 250 ng DNA, 30,000 or so T cell genomes, went into each sorted-subset replicate PCR. Assay used: immunoSEQ multiplex PCR; TCRdb lists only in-frame clones, some missing. The sample includes roughly 2 million clones, around 95% of them seen just once. Division of CD4+ cells produced a CD45RA+ naive subset and a CD45RA-negative memory subset. This clonotype originated in a man aged 18-30 years in good health. The chain carries TRBV27 and TRBJ2-7; TRBD1 aligns across 11 bases. The specimen was naive CD4+ T cells sorted from blood. The subset here: CD45RA+ positively selected. CDR3 bases: TGTGCCAGCAGGGCGGGGACAGGGGGTGCCTACGAGCAGTACTTC. Encoded protein: CASRAGTGGAYEQYF.